This passage covers 25 T cell receptor beta chains from one sample sequenced in a study of T cell responses to AZD1222 COVID-19 vaccine (dated by TCRdb to about 2021). The library was generated by the immunoSEQ multiplex PCR assay. Sourced from immuneACCESS, this table was stored by TCRdb with only in-frame sequences that have V and J called. A share of the clones is absent; for the studies checked, an unresolved V gene accounts for under half, and the remainder has no known explanation. The sample contains tens of thousands of clones, around 86% of them found a single time. Clones ranked in the top ten supply approximately 2.5% of the sample. The time point label on this specimen signifies: baseline before first vaccination. This material consisted of peripheral blood, taken on day 0 of AZD1222 vaccination. Receptors originate from an adult in good health.

This clone was detected a few times. The rearrangement joins TRBV4-3 to TRBJ1-5; 7 bases map to TRBD1. The CDR3 is 15 residues long. Germline trimming cut 0 bases from V and 7 bases from J; bases unmatched to any gene: 6. Per the germline V gene, CDR1 is LGHNA and CDR2 is YSLEER. The CDR3 loop is CASSQDLSGGQPQHF. The CDR3 region has the DNA TGCGCCAGCAGCCAAGACTTGTCAGGGGGGCAGCCCCAGCATTTT.

The chain uses TRBV18 and TRBJ1-1; TRBD1 might be the D (6 bases). There are 16 residues in the CDR3. Between the trimmed V and J ends, which lost 6 bases and 3 bases, there was a span of 20 bases. CDR1 is KGHSH, CDR2 LQKENI, per germline. The chain's CDR3 is CASSPGGLGQDTEAFF. The CDR3 DNA sequence: TGTGCCAGCTCCCCTGGGGGGCTGGGGCAGGACACTGAAGCTTTCTTT.

The J gene is TRBJ1-1, the V gene TRBV19; D remains ambiguous. Looked up from germline, CDR1 is LNHDA and CDR2 is SQIVND (reference sequence). The CDR3 length is 14 residues. V shed 4 bases and J shed 1 base, with 10 bases lying between them. CDR3 in DNA: TGTGCCAGTAGTACCTCGGGCAGGAACACTGAAGCTTTCTTT. Encoded protein: CASSTSGRNTEAFF. Using reference TRBV19 and TRBJ1-1 for the parts outside the CDR3, the full variable domain is DGGITQSPKYLFRKEGQNVTLSCEQNLNHDAMYWYRQDPGQGLRLIYYSQIVNDFQKGDIAEGYSVSREKKESFPLTVTSAQKNPTAFYLCASSTSGRNTEAFFGQGTRLTVV.

The chain couples TRBV9 to TRBJ2-7, with TRBD2 matching 8 bases. Looked up from germline, CDR1 is SGDLS and CDR2 is YYNGEE. The J segment lost 2 bases and the V segment lost 0 bases, leaving 1 base of the junction unmatched. The CDR3 totals 14 residues. This chain's CDR3 is CASSVEAGAYEQYF. The CDR3 region has the DNA TGTGCCAGCAGCGTAGAAGCGGGGGCCTACGAGCAGTACTTC.

This clone was picked up a small number of times. J is TRBJ1-4 and V is TRBV19; 8 bases map to TRBD1. Trimming cost V 2 bases and J 7 bases; bases outside gene matches: 3. This CDR3 has 14 amino acids. Germline V lookup: CDR1 LNHDA, CDR2 SQIVND (reference sequence). The DNA of the CDR3 is TGTGCCAGTAGTATAACAGGGGGTGTTGAAAAACTGTTTTTT. Amino acid sequence: CASSITGGVEKLFF.

The V gene is TRBV6-2 or TRBV6-3, the J gene TRBJ2-2, with 12 bases aligning to TRBD2. This CDR3 is built from 19 residues. Germline CDR1 reads MNHEY; CDR2 reads SVGEGT. V gave up 2 bases and J gave up 2 bases; unmatched junction bases: 9. The CDR3 protein is CASSYAFWTSGDNTGELFF. The CDR3 region has the DNA TGTGCCAGCAGTTACGCGTTTTGGACTAGCGGGGATAACACCGGGGAGCTGTTTTTT.

In regard to this clone: Other DNA sequences in this sample translate to the same CDR3. This chain joins TRBV29-1 and TRBJ2-3; D is unclear. In germline, CDR1 is SQVTM, CDR2 ANQGSEA. The germline V and J ends were trimmed by 8 bases and 2 bases, with 5 bases remaining between them. CDR3 length: 10 residues. The CDR3 DNA reads TGCAGCACCGACACAGATACGCAGTATTTT. This sequence encodes CSTDTDTQYF.

The chain couples TRBV11-1 to TRBJ1-2, with a weak D call TRBD1 (5 bases). Germline V gene lookup returns CDR1 SGHAT and CDR2 FQDESV (reference sequence). Trimming took 5 bases from V and 6 from J, leaving 16 bases between them. This CDR3 contains 14 residues. The CDR3 region has the DNA TGTGCCAGCAGCCTCCGGGGGGATGCAAATGGCTACACCTTC. It encodes CASSLRGDANGYTF.

This clone came up once. The chain uses TRBV30 and TRBJ2-7; D assignment may be TRBD1 or TRBD2 (5 bases each). V lost 1 base and J lost 6, with 25 bases in between. This CDR3 contains 17 residues. CDR1 and CDR2 (germline): GTSNPN, SVGIG (reference sequence). For the CDR3, the DNA is TGTGCCTGGAGTGGTTTCGAATGGCAGGGAGTTATTCGCGAGCAGTACTTC. Translation gives CAWSGFEWQGVIREQYF.

This CDR3 reads CASSSSGEAYNEQFF. Written as DNA, the CDR3 is TGTGCCAGTAGTTCCAGCGGGGAAGCCTACAATGAGCAGTTCTTC. The gene calls are TRBV19 and TRBJ2-1; 7 positions agree with TRBD2. From germline, CDR1 is LNHDA and CDR2 SQIVND (reference sequence). The trim removed 5 bases at V and 2 bases at J, leaving 6 bases unmatched. The CDR3 has 15 residues.

The V and J genes are TRBV14 and TRBJ1-4; D may be TRBD1 (6 bases). The V and J ends lost 1 base and 5 bases respectively, with 14 bases between them. The V gene's germline CDR1 is SGHDN and CDR2 FVKESK. The CDR3 has 16 residues. CDR3: CASSQAVGQPNEKLFF. The CDR3 DNA sequence: TGTGCCAGCAGCCAAGCAGTGGGACAACCCAATGAAAAACTGTTTTTT.

J is TRBJ1-1 and V is TRBV6-2 or TRBV6-3, with D hard to call. The V gene lost 4 bases and the J gene lost 3 bases, with 6 bases spanning the gap. CDR3 length: 12 amino acids. Germline lookup yields CDR1 MNHEY and CDR2 SVGEGT. The CDR3: CASSLGDTEAFF. The CDR3 region has the DNA TGTGCCAGCAGTTTAGGTGACACTGAAGCTTTCTTT.

The gene calls are TRBV4-2 and TRBJ1-2, with TRBD1 matching over 9 bases. The CDR3 is 14 amino acids. The V segment lost 4 bases and the J segment 6 bases; nucleotides outside the gene matches: 6. Germline CDR1 LGHNA, CDR2 YNFKEQ. For the CDR3, the DNA is TGTGCCAGCAGCCGCCGGGACAGGGAGGATGGCTACACCTTC. It encodes CASSRRDREDGYTF.

This rearrangement joins TRBV5-1 to TRBJ2-5; D is ambiguous. The V end was cut by 0 bases, the J end by 0 bases, with 6 bases between. The CDR3 covers 14 residues. Germline V gene sequence: CDR1 SGHRS, CDR2 YFSETQ. The CDR3 spells CASSLAQDQETQYF. CDR3 DNA: TGCGCCAGCAGCTTGGCGCAGGACCAAGAGACCCAGTACTTC.

This chain uses TRBV4-3 with TRBJ1-2, with D possibly matching TRBD1 (5 bases). V lost 1 base and J 6 bases, leaving 15 bases between the germline ends. This CDR3 spans 15 amino acids. In germline, CDR1 is LGHNA, CDR2 YSLEER. CDR3 DNA: TGCGCCAGCAGCCAAGTCGGTCGGGGGAGGGATGGCTACACCTTC. It specifies CASSQVGRGRDGYTF.

The chain employs TRBV10-3 and TRBJ1-5; D is ambiguous. The CDR3 sequence is 9 residues long. The germline V gene encodes CDR1 ENHRY and CDR2 SYGVKD. The germline V and J ends were trimmed by 10 bases and 9 bases, with 7 bases remaining between them. The CDR3: CATGWPQHF. The CDR3 DNA is TGTGCCACCGGGTGGCCCCAGCATTTT.

The chain joins TRBV6-1 to TRBJ2-5; no firm D call. Germline lookup yields CDR1 MNHNS and CDR2 SASEGT. V was clipped by 7 bases and J by 6 bases, with 15 bases between them. The CDR3 is 13 residues long. CDR3 nucleotide sequence: TGTGCCAGCAACGACATAGGGAAACAGACCCAGTACTTC. Translating it yields CASNDIGKQTQYF.

The rearrangement uses TRBV7-9 and TRBJ1-2; a weak D match, TRBD1 (5 bases). Between the trimmed V and J ends, which lost 3 bases and 7 bases, there was a span of 9 bases. CDR1 and CDR2 from the germline V gene are SEHNR and FQNEAQ (reference sequence). The CDR3 contains 12 residues. CDR3 residues: CASSLDMAGYTF. The CDR3 nucleotides read TGTGCCAGCAGCTTGGACATGGCTGGCTACACCTTC.

The V call is TRBV18, the J call TRBJ2-3; D is perhaps TRBD2 (5 bases). The CDR3 has 15 residues. The ends were cut back, 2 bases at V and 1 base at J, with 10 bases in the middle. Germline CDR1 and CDR2: KGHSH and LQKENI. The CDR3 DNA is TGTGCCAGCTCACCAGTTTTGGAGGGCACAGATACGCAGTATTTT. Translated: CASSPVLEGTDTQYF.

This clone was observed a single time. The rearrangement uses TRBV7-9 and TRBJ1-2; maybe TRBD1 (6 bases). The germline V gene has CDR1 SEHNR and CDR2 FQNEAQ (reference sequence). V lost 5 bases, J lost 4 bases, and 20 bases lay in between. The CDR3 covers 16 residues. CDR3 sequence reads: CASSLEDSRRAYGYTF. The DNA for the CDR3 is TGTGCCAGCAGCCTAGAGGACAGCCGGAGAGCCTATGGCTACACCTTC.

This chain joins TRBV7-2 and TRBJ1-1, with 8 bases lining up with TRBD1. J gave up 2 bases and V 5 bases, and 4 bases lay outside the gene matches. In germline, CDR1 is SGHTA, CDR2 FQGNSA. The CDR3 sequence is 14 residues long. CDR3 nucleotide sequence: TGTGCCAGCAGCAGGGGACAGGATAACACTGAAGCTTTCTTT. This encodes CASSRGQDNTEAFF.

The V and J genes are TRBV2 and TRBJ2-3; possibly TRBD2 for D (6 bases). Trimming removed 6 bases at V and 4 bases at J, with 14 bases between. The CDR3 consists of 14 residues. Germline CDR1 reads SNHLY; CDR2 reads FYNNEI. CDR3 sequence reads: CASSLTSNADTQYF. In DNA, the CDR3 is TGTGCCAGCAGCCTAACTAGCAATGCAGATACGCAGTATTTT.

This rearrangement joins TRBV30 to TRBJ1-1; D is possibly TRBD1 (5 bases). Germline-derived CDR1 and CDR2 are GTSNPN and SVGIG (reference sequence). The CDR3 is 15 amino acids. Trimming removed 3 bases from V and 3 bases from J, with 17 bases in between. Here the CDR3 reads CAWRMGGGWYTEAFF. The CDR3 DNA follows: TGTGCCTGGAGGATGGGCGGGGGTTGGTACACTGAAGCTTTCTTT. The whole variable domain, remainder taken from reference TRBV30 and TRBJ1-1, is SQTIHQWPATLVQPVGSPLSLECTVEGTSNPNLYWYRQAAGRGLQLLFYSVGIGQISSEVPQNLSASRPQDRQFILSSKKLLLSDSGFYLCAWRMGGGWYTEAFFGQGTRLTVV.

V is TRBV12-3 or TRBV12-4 and J is TRBJ2-7; D is unclear. The CDR3 has 13 amino acids. The germline V and J ends were trimmed by 1 base and 3 bases, with 7 bases remaining between them. The CDR3 DNA sequence: TGTGCCAGCAGTTTAGGAGCTTACTACGAGCAGTACTTC. Amino acid sequence: CASSLGAYYEQYF.

The chain employs TRBV18 and TRBJ1-1; D is possibly TRBD1 (5 bases). V was cut by 4 bases and J by 0 bases, with 12 bases left in between. Looked up from germline, CDR1 is KGHSH and CDR2 is LQKENI. This CDR3 is 15 amino acids long. The chain's CDR3 is CASSLGTAMNTEAFF. The CDR3 DNA is TGTGCCAGCTCACTAGGGACGGCCATGAACACTGAAGCTTTCTTT. Using reference TRBV18 and TRBJ1-1 for the parts outside the CDR3, the full variable domain is NAGVMQNPRHLVRRRGQEARLRCSPMKGHSHVYWYRQLPEEGLKFMVYLQKENIIDESGMPKERFSAEFPKEGPSILRIQQVVRGDSAAYFCASSLGTAMNTEAFFGQGTRLTVV.